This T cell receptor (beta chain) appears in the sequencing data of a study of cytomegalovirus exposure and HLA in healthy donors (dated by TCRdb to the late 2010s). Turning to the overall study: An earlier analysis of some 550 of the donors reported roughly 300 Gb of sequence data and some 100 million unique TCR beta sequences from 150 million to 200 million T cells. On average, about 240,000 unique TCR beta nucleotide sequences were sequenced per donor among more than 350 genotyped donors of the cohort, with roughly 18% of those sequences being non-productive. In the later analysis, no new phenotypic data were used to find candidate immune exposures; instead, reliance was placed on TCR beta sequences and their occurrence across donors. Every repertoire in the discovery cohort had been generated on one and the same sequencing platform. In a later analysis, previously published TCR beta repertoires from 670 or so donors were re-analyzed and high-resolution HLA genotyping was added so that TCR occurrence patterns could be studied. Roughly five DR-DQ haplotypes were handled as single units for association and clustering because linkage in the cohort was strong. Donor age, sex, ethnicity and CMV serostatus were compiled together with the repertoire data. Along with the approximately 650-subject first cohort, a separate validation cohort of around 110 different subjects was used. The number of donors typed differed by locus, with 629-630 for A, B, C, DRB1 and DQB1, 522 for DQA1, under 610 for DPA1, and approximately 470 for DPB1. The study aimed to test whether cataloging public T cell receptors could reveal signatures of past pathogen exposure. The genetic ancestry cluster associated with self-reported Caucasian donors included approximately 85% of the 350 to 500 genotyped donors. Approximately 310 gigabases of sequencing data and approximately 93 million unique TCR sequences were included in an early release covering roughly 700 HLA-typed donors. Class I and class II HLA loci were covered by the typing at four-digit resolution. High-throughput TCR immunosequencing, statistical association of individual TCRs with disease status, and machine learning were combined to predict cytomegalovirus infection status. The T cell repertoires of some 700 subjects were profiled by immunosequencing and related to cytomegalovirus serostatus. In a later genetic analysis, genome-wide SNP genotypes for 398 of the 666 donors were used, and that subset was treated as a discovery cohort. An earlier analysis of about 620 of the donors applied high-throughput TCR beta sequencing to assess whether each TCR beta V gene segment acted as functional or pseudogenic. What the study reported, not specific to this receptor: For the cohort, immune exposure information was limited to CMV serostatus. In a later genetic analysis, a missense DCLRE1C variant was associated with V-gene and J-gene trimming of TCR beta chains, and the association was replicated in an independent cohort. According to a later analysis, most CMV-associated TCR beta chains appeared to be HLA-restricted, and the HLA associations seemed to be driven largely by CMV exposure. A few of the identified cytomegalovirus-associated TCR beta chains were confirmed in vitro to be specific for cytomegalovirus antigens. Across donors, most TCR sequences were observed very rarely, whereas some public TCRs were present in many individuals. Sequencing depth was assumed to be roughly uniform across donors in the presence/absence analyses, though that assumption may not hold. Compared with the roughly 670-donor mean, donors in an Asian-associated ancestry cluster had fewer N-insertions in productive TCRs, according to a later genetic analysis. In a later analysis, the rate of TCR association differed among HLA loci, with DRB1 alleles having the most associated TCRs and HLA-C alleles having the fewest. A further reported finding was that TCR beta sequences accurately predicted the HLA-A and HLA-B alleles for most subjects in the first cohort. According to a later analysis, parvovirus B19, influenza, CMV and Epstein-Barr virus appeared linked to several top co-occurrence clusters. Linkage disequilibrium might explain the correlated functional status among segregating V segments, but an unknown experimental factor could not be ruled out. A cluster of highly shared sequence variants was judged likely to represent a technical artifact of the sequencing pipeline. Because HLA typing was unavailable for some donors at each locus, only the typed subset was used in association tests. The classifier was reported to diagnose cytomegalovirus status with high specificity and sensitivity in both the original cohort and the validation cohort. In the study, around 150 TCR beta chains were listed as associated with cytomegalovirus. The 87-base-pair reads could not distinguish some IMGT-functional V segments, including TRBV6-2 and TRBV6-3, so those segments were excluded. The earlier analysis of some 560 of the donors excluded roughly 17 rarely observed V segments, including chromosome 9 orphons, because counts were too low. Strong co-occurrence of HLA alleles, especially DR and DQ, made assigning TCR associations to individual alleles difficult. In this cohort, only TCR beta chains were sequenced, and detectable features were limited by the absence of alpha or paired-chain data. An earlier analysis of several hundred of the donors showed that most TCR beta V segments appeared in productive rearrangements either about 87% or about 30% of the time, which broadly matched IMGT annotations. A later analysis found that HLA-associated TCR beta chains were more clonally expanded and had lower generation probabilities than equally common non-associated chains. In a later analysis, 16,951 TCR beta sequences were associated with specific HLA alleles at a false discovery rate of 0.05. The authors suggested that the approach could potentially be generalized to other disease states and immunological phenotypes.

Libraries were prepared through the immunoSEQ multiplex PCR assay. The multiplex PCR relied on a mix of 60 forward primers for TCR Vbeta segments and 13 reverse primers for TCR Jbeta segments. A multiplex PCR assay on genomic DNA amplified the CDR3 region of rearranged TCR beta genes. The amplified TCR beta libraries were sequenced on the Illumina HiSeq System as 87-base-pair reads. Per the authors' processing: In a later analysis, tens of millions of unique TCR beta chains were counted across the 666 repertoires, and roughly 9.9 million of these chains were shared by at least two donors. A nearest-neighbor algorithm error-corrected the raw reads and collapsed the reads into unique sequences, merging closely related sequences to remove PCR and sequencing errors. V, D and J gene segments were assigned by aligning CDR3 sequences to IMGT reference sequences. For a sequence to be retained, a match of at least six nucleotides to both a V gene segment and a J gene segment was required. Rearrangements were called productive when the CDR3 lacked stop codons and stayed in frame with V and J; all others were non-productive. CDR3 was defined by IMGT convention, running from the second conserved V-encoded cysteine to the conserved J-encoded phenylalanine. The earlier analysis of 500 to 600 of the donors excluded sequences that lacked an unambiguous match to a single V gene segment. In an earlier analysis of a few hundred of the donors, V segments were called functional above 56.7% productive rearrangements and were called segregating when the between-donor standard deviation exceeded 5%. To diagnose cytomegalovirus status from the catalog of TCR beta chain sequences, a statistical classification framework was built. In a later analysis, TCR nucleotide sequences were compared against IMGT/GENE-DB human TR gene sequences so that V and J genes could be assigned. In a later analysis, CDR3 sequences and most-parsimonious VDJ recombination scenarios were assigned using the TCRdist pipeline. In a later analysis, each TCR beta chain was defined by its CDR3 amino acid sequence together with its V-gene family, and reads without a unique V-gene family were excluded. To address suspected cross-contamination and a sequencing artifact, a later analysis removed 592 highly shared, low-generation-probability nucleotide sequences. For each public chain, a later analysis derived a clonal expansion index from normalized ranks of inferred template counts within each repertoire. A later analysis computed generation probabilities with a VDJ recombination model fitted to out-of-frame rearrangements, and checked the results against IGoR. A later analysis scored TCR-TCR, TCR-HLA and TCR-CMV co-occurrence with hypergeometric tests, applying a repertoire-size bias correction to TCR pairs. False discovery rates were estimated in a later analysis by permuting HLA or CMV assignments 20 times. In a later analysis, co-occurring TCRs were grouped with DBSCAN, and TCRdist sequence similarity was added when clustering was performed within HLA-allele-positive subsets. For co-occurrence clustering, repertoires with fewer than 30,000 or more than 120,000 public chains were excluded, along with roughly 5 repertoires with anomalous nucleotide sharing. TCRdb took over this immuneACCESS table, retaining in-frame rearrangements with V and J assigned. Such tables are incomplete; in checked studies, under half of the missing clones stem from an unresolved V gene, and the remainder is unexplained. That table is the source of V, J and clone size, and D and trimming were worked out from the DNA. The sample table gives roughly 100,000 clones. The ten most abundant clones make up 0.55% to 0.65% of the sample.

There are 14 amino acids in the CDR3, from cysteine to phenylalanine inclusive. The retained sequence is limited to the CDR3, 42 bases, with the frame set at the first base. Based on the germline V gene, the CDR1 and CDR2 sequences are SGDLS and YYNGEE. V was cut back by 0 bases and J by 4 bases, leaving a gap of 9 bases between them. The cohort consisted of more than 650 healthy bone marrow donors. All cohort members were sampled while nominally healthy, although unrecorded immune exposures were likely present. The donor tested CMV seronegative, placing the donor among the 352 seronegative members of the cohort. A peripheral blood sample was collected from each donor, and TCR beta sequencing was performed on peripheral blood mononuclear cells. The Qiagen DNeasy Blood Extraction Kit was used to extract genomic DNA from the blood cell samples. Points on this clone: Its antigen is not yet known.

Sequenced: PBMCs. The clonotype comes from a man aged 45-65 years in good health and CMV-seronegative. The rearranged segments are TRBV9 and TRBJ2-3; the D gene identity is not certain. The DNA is TGTGCCAGCAGCGTAGGAGGTGCCCCAGATACGCAGTATTTT. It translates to CASSVGGAPDTQYF.